This T cell receptor beta chain appears in the sequencing data of a study of cytomegalovirus exposure and HLA in healthy donors. Study outcomes and limitations: A likely sequencing artifact accounted for one observed cluster of highly shared sequence variants. Among CMV-associated TCR beta chains, most appeared HLA-restricted in a later analysis. Association of 16,951 TCR beta sequences with HLA alleles was found at 0.05 false discovery rate in a later analysis.

Per germline, CDR1 SNHLY and CDR2 FYNNEI. The CDR3 sequence is 15 residues long. A remark on this clone: Its target is not known. Relative to the germline gene, one junction end is altered; a read error may explain this.

The primer mix had 60 Vbeta and 13 Jbeta primers. TCRdb keeps only in-frame clones here, not all; method: immunoSEQ multiplex PCR. Of about 140,000 clones in the sample, approximately 78% are singletons; the top ten hold about 3.2%. The V and J genes are TRBV2 and TRBJ2-3, with D unclear. This TCR was sampled from a female donor in good health and CMV-seronegative. What was sequenced was PBMCs. The CDR3 protein is CASSESMSGTDTQYF. CDR3 bases: TGTGCCAGCAGTGAAAGTATGTCAGGCACTGATACGCAGTATTTT.